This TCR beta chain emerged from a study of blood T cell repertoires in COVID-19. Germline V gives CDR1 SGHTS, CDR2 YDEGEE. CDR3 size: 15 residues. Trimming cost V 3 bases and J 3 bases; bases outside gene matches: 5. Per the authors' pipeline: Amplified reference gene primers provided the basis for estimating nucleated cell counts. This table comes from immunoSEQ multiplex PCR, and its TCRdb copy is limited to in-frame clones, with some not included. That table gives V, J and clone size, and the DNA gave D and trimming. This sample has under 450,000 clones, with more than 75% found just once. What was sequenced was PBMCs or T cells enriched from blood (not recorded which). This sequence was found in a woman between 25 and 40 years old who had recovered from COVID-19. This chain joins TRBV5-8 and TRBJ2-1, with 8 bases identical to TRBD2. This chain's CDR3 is CASSSSGRVYNEQFF. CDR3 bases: TGTGCCAGCAGCTCAAGCGGGAGAGTCTACAATGAGCAGTTCTTC.